This is a list of T cell receptor beta chains from one sample in a study of blood T cell repertoires in COVID-19. Measured with immunoSEQ multiplex PCR; TCRdb has only the in-frame clones, and not every one. The sample carries around 130,000 clones, 70% to 80% recorded once. Sequencing was carried out using peripheral blood. These receptors were collected from a human donor in a cohort sampled during active COVID-19. CDR3s include the opening cysteine and the closing phenylalanine or tryptophan. A D gene is named only where the DNA matches it firmly. For some rows the clone size is stated as once, few or many, or as a class when expanded; others skip it.

v_gene: TRBV18; j_gene: TRBJ1-1; abundance: NA; d_gene: NA; CDR3aa: CASSRGQNTEAFF; CDR3nt: TGTGCCAGCTCCAGGGGACAGAACACTGAAGCTTTCTTT
v_gene: TRBV9; j_gene: TRBJ2-7; abundance: NA; d_gene: NA; CDR3aa: CASSLRDSPYEQYF; CDR3nt: TGTGCCAGCAGCCTTCGGGACTCCCCCTACGAGCAGTACTTC
v_gene: TRBV19; j_gene: TRBJ1-4; abundance: NA; d_gene: NA; CDR3aa: CASSPWTAATNEKLFF; CDR3nt: TGTGCCAGTAGTCCCTGGACAGCAGCAACTAATGAAAAACTGTTTTTT
v_gene: TRBV7-2; j_gene: TRBJ2-4; abundance: NA; d_gene: TRBD2; CDR3aa: CASSARTSGRVRNIQYF; CDR3nt: TGTGCCAGCAGCGCCCGGACTAGCGGGAGGGTGAGAAACATTCAGTACTTC
v_gene: TRBV11-2; j_gene: TRBJ1-6; abundance: NA; d_gene: NA; CDR3aa: CASRSSYNSPLHF; CDR3nt: TGTGCCAGCAGGAGCTCCTATAATTCACCCCTCCACTTT
v_gene: TRBV6-5; j_gene: TRBJ2-7; abundance: NA; d_gene: NA; CDR3aa: CASSRAGYDEQYF; CDR3nt: TGTGCCAGCAGTCGGGCAGGGTACGACGAGCAGTACTTC
v_gene: TRBV7-8; j_gene: TRBJ2-2; abundance: NA; d_gene: TRBD2; CDR3aa: CASSLAIAGVHTGELFF; CDR3nt: TGTGCCAGCAGCTTAGCCATAGCGGGAGTTCACACCGGGGAGCTGTTTTTT
v_gene: TRBV12-3/TRBV12-4; j_gene: TRBJ1-2; abundance: NA; d_gene: NA; CDR3aa: CASSQDRSGYTF; CDR3nt: TGTGCCAGCAGCCAAGACAGAAGTGGCTACACCTTC
v_gene: TRBV19; j_gene: TRBJ2-7; abundance: NA; d_gene: NA; CDR3aa: CASSIGGSSYEQYF; CDR3nt: TGTGCCAGTAGTATCGGCGGTAGCTCCTACGAGCAGTACTTC
v_gene: TRBV24-1; j_gene: TRBJ2-5; abundance: NA; d_gene: TRBD2; CDR3aa: CATSDGGVAGYETQYF; CDR3nt: TGTGCCACCAGTGATGGGGGGGTAGCGGGATACGAGACCCAGTACTTC
v_gene: TRBV7-6; j_gene: TRBJ2-1; abundance: NA; d_gene: TRBD1; CDR3aa: CASSLARDRVHNEQFF; CDR3nt: TGTGCCAGCAGCTTAGCCCGGGACAGGGTCCACAATGAGCAGTTCTTC
v_gene: TRBV27; j_gene: TRBJ2-7; abundance: NA; d_gene: TRBD2; CDR3aa: CASSLGSGTYEQYF; CDR3nt: TGTGCCAGCAGTTTAGGCAGCGGGACCTACGAGCAGTACTTC
v_gene: TRBV19; j_gene: TRBJ2-7; abundance: once; d_gene: NA; CDR3aa: CASSKRAGEQYF; CDR3nt: TGTGCCAGTAGTAAGAGGGCGGGCGAGCAGTACTTC
v_gene: TRBV3-1/TRBV3-2; j_gene: TRBJ1-2; abundance: NA; d_gene: NA; CDR3aa: CASSQDRRGLHGYTF; CDR3nt: TGTGCCAGCAGCCAAGATCGTAGGGGCCTGCATGGCTACACCTTC
v_gene: TRBV27; j_gene: TRBJ2-7; abundance: NA; d_gene: NA; CDR3aa: CASSHGTFGGYEQYF; CDR3nt: TGTGCCAGCAGTCATGGGACCTTCGGAGGGTACGAGCAGTACTTC
v_gene: TRBV6-5; j_gene: TRBJ1-1; abundance: NA; d_gene: TRBD1; CDR3aa: CASSYSSTGTEAFF; CDR3nt: TGTGCCAGCAGTTACTCTTCGACAGGGACTGAAGCTTTCTTT
v_gene: TRBV7-3; j_gene: TRBJ2-7; abundance: NA; d_gene: NA; CDR3aa: CASSLVENDEQYF; CDR3nt: TGTGCCAGCAGCTTAGTAGAAAATGACGAGCAGTACTTC
v_gene: TRBV3-1/TRBV3-2; j_gene: TRBJ2-6; abundance: few; d_gene: NA; CDR3aa: CASSQVTGANVLTF; CDR3nt: TGTGCCAGCAGCCAAGTCACTGGGGCCAACGTCCTGACTTTC
v_gene: TRBV4-2; j_gene: TRBJ2-7; abundance: NA; d_gene: NA; CDR3aa: CASSQVLTSYEQYF; CDR3nt: TGTGCCAGCAGCCAAGTACTAACCTCCTACGAGCAGTACTTC
v_gene: TRBV3-1/TRBV3-2; j_gene: TRBJ2-5; abundance: NA; d_gene: TRBD2; CDR3aa: CASSQGGLAGAEETQYF; CDR3nt: TGTGCCAGCAGCCAAGGGGGACTAGCGGGGGCCGAGGAGACCCAGTACTTC
v_gene: TRBV27; j_gene: TRBJ1-6; abundance: few; d_gene: NA; CDR3aa: CASSLAGKNSPLHF; CDR3nt: TGTGCCAGCAGTTTGGCGGGGAAGAATTCACCCCTCCACTTT
v_gene: TRBV18; j_gene: TRBJ1-1; abundance: NA; d_gene: NA; CDR3aa: CASSQNGGGRTEAFF; CDR3nt: TGTGCCAGCTCACAAAACGGGGGGGGCCGCACTGAAGCTTTCTTT
v_gene: TRBV20-1; j_gene: TRBJ2-7; abundance: NA; d_gene: TRBD2; CDR3aa: CSASMSSGAYEQYF; CDR3nt: TGCAGTGCTAGTATGTCTAGCGGGGCATACGAGCAGTACTTC
v_gene: TRBV18; j_gene: TRBJ1-5; abundance: NA; d_gene: NA; CDR3aa: CASSRGRGNQPQHF; CDR3nt: TGTGCCAGCTCACGGGGGCGAGGAAATCAGCCCCAGCATTTT
v_gene: TRBV9; j_gene: TRBJ1-4; abundance: NA; d_gene: NA; CDR3aa: CASSVGGTANEKLFF; CDR3nt: TGTGCCAGCAGCGTAGGTGGTACAGCTAATGAAAAACTGTTTTTT
v_gene: TRBV7-6; j_gene: TRBJ2-5; abundance: NA; d_gene: TRBD1; CDR3aa: CASSGQVWETQYF; CDR3nt: TGTGCCAGCAGCGGACAGGTTTGGGAGACCCAGTACTTC
v_gene: TRBV5-1; j_gene: TRBJ1-3; abundance: NA; d_gene: NA; CDR3aa: CASQPSEGGNTIYF; CDR3nt: TGCGCCAGTCAACCTAGTGAAGGCGGAAACACCATATATTTT
v_gene: TRBV19; j_gene: TRBJ2-7; abundance: NA; d_gene: NA; CDR3aa: CASSISPGDEQYF; CDR3nt: TGTGCCAGTAGTATAAGTCCCGGAGACGAGCAGTACTTC
v_gene: TRBV27; j_gene: TRBJ2-7; abundance: once; d_gene: TRBD2; CDR3aa: CASSFGTSGAEQYF; CDR3nt: TGTGCCAGCAGTTTCGGGACTAGCGGGGCCGAGCAGTACTTC
v_gene: TRBV4-1; j_gene: TRBJ1-4; abundance: NA; d_gene: NA; CDR3aa: CASSQTGLVNEKLFF; CDR3nt: TGCGCCAGCAGCCAAACGGGACTTGTTAATGAAAAACTGTTTTTT
v_gene: TRBV7-8; j_gene: TRBJ2-7; abundance: NA; d_gene: NA; CDR3aa: CASSLARGRDYEQYF; CDR3nt: TGTGCCAGCAGCTTAGCGAGAGGCAGGGACTACGAGCAGTACTTC
v_gene: TRBV18; j_gene: TRBJ1-4; abundance: NA; d_gene: NA; CDR3aa: CASSLQSNEKLFF; CDR3nt: TGTGCCAGCTCCCTACAGTCTAATGAAAAACTGTTTTTT
v_gene: TRBV15; j_gene: TRBJ2-3; abundance: NA; d_gene: TRBD1; CDR3aa: CATSIGQGGMADTQYF; CDR3nt: TGTGCCACCAGCATAGGACAGGGCGGTATGGCAGATACGCAGTATTTT
v_gene: TRBV5-1; j_gene: TRBJ2-7; abundance: NA; d_gene: NA; CDR3aa: CASSLDSGQRAF; CDR3nt: TGCGCCAGCAGCTTGGATTCTGGACAACGGGCCTTC
v_gene: TRBV19; j_gene: TRBJ2-7; abundance: NA; d_gene: NA; CDR3aa: CASSISSESAGYEQYF; CDR3nt: TGTGCCAGTAGTATATCAAGCGAATCCGCCGGCTACGAGCAGTACTTC
v_gene: TRBV11-2; j_gene: TRBJ2-3; abundance: NA; d_gene: TRBD1; CDR3aa: CASSATGQGPGDTQYF; CDR3nt: TGTGCCAGCAGCGCCACCGGACAGGGGCCTGGGGATACGCAGTATTTT
v_gene: TRBV7-9; j_gene: TRBJ2-5; abundance: NA; d_gene: TRBD1; CDR3aa: CASSPGGGETQYF; CDR3nt: TGTGCCAGCAGCCCAGGGGGCGGAGAGACCCAGTACTTC
v_gene: TRBV14; j_gene: TRBJ2-5; abundance: NA; d_gene: NA; CDR3aa: CASSHRGASWETQYF; CDR3nt: TGTGCCAGCAGCCATCGGGGGGCTAGCTGGGAGACCCAGTACTTC
v_gene: TRBV2; j_gene: TRBJ2-7; abundance: few; d_gene: TRBD1; CDR3aa: CASSGQGVHEQYF; CDR3nt: TGTGCCAGCAGTGGCCAGGGGGTTCACGAGCAGTACTTC
v_gene: TRBV3-1/TRBV3-2; j_gene: TRBJ1-1; abundance: few; d_gene: NA; CDR3aa: CASRNEVNTEAFF; CDR3nt: TGTGCCAGCAGAAACGAGGTAAACACTGAAGCTTTCTTT
v_gene: TRBV6-6; j_gene: TRBJ2-3; abundance: NA; d_gene: TRBD2; CDR3aa: CASSGTSGSLTDTQYF; CDR3nt: TGTGCCAGCAGCGGGACTAGCGGGAGTTTGACAGATACGCAGTATTTT
v_gene: TRBV21-1; j_gene: TRBJ1-1; abundance: NA; d_gene: NA; CDR3aa: CASGTGGTTEAFF; CDR3nt: TGTGCCAGCGGCACAGGGGGGACCACTGAAGCTTTCTTT
v_gene: TRBV7-8; j_gene: TRBJ1-6; abundance: NA; d_gene: NA; CDR3aa: CASSLPDTRPLHF; CDR3nt: TGTGCCAGCAGCCTCCCGGACACGCGACCCCTCCACTTT
v_gene: TRBV29-1; j_gene: TRBJ1-2; abundance: medium-sized; d_gene: NA; CDR3aa: CSVEAPTTEGHGYTF; CDR3nt: TGCAGCGTTGAAGCCCCTACGACGGAGGGGCATGGCTACACCTTC
v_gene: TRBV27; j_gene: TRBJ2-1; abundance: NA; d_gene: NA; CDR3aa: CASSLVDSTYNEQFF; CDR3nt: TGTGCCAGCAGTTTGGTAGACAGCACCTACAATGAGCAGTTCTTC
v_gene: TRBV5-1; j_gene: TRBJ2-3; abundance: NA; d_gene: NA; CDR3aa: CASALTGYTDTQYF; CDR3nt: TGCGCCAGCGCCTTGACGGGGTACACAGATACGCAGTATTTT
v_gene: TRBV7-2; j_gene: TRBJ1-6; abundance: NA; d_gene: NA; CDR3aa: CASSLAGIPESPLHF; CDR3nt: TGTGCCAGCAGCTTGGCGGGGATCCCCGAGTCACCCCTCCACTTT
v_gene: TRBV11-2; j_gene: TRBJ2-7; abundance: NA; d_gene: NA; CDR3aa: CASSYGRVVHEQYF; CDR3nt: TGTGCCAGCAGCTACGGCAGGGTTGTACACGAGCAGTACTTC
v_gene: TRBV6-2/TRBV6-3; j_gene: TRBJ1-5; abundance: NA; d_gene: NA; CDR3aa: CASSYSPWQGMNQPQHF; CDR3nt: TGTGCCAGCAGTTACTCTCCGTGGCAGGGGATGAATCAGCCCCAGCATTTT
v_gene: TRBV3-1/TRBV3-2; j_gene: TRBJ1-2; abundance: NA; d_gene: TRBD1; CDR3aa: CASSPTLTGGTYGYTF; CDR3nt: TGTGCCAGCAGCCCAACTCTGACAGGGGGCACCTATGGCTACACCTTC
v_gene: TRBV11-2; j_gene: TRBJ2-7; abundance: NA; d_gene: TRBD2; CDR3aa: CASSTLAGSSYEQYF; CDR3nt: TGTGCCAGCAGCACGCTAGCGGGGAGCTCCTACGAGCAGTACTTC
v_gene: TRBV27; j_gene: TRBJ1-4; abundance: NA; d_gene: NA; CDR3aa: CASSKGPPREKLFF; CDR3nt: TGTGCCAGCAGCAAGGGGCCCCCTCGGGAAAAACTGTTTTTT
v_gene: TRBV6-1; j_gene: TRBJ2-7; abundance: few; d_gene: TRBD1; CDR3aa: CASSDPGQVSYEQYF; CDR3nt: TGTGCCAGCAGTGACCCTGGACAGGTATCCTACGAGCAGTACTTC